What follows describes a single T cell receptor (beta chain). In the original processing: From reference gene primer amplification, estimates of nucleated cell counts were derived. Assay used: immunoSEQ multiplex PCR; TCRdb lists only in-frame clones, some missing. Clone size and the V and J calls come from that table; the DNA yielded D and trimming. The sample contains roughly 13,000 clones, about 90% of which appear only once. This entry is derived from a study of blood T cell repertoires in COVID-19. Across the whole study: The origin of the acute and convalescent COVID-19 samples was the United States, Italy and Spain. PBMCs, B-cell-depleted T cells, or T cells were the source of the cDNA or gDNA that made up the material.

V gave up 1 base and J gave up 2 bases, with 16 bases separating them. The CDR3 is made up of 17 amino acids. Germline V lookup: CDR1 MNHNS, CDR2 SASEGT. The chain couples TRBV6-1 to TRBJ2-3, with D perhaps TRBD2 (7 bases). Sample: peripheral blood. The TCR comes from a human donor in a cohort sampled during active COVID-19. Here the CDR3 reads CASSEVGGGSNTDTQYF. CDR3 coding DNA: TGTGCCAGCAGTGAAGTAGGGGGGGGGTCGAACACAGATACGCAGTATTTT.